These 13 T cell receptor beta chains originate from one sample sequenced in a study of blood T cells in healthy people across ages. A sample-barcoded 5' primer and a J-beta primer mix were used in a second PCR of about 7 to 12 cycles. MiXCR, applied by TCRdb to the 5' RACE reads, yields one record per CDR3 protein. In the table there are about 1.8 million distinct CDR3 sequences, just under 50% of which are singletons. Material: blood. These receptors were collected from a woman between 40 and 50 years old in good health.

V usage is TRBV29-1 and J usage is TRBJ2-3, with no clear D. The germline V gene encodes CDR1 SQVTM and CDR2 ANQGSEA. The V end was cut by 5 bases, the J end by 7 bases, with 1 base between. The CDR3 is 8 amino acids. In nucleotides, the CDR3 is TGCAGCGTTAATACGCAGTATTTT. This sequence encodes CSVNTQYF.

The CDR3 DNA reads TGTGCCAGCAGCTCCCCCCCGGCGGGATCTGAGCAGTACTTC. Its protein product is CASSSPPAGSEQYF. V is TRBV7-2 and J is TRBJ2-7; weak D call: TRBD2 (6 bases). V was trimmed by 4 bases and J by 7 bases, leaving 17 bases between them. Looked up from germline, CDR1 is SGHTA and CDR2 is FQGNSA. CDR3 length: 14 amino acids.

The chain has TRBV12-3 or TRBV12-4 and TRBJ1-5; weak D call: TRBD1 (6 bases). V lost 1 base and J lost 6, with 16 bases in between. This CDR3 has 16 amino acids. The CDR3 DNA reads as TGTGCCAGCAGTTTAGTATCAGGGGTCGCTGGTCAGCCCCAGCATTTT. It translates to CASSLVSGVAGQPQHF.

This chain links TRBV28 with TRBJ1-5, with a tentative D call TRBD1 (5 bases). The CDR3 totals 16 residues. Germline values: CDR1 MDHEN, CDR2 SYDVKM. Trimming pared 1 base from V and 7 bases from J, leaving 17 bases between. The CDR3 DNA follows: TGTGCCAGCAGTTTATCACCAGGGAGGTCGGGGCAGCCCCAGCATTTT. Protein sequence: CASSLSPGRSGQPQHF.

The CDR3 loop is CASSQGQRTSTQYF. The DNA of the CDR3 is TGTGCCAGCAGTCAAGGGCAAAGGACATCCACGCAGTATTTT. The gene calls are TRBV27 and TRBJ2-3, with a tentative D call TRBD1 (5 bases). Per the germline V gene, CDR1 is MNHEY and CDR2 is SMNVEV (reference sequence). CDR3 length equals 14 residues. Trimming stripped 5 bases from V and 9 bases from J, with 18 bases between.

The sample holds a few counts of this clonotype. The chain carries TRBV11-2 and TRBJ2-3; D perhaps matches TRBD1 (6 bases). In germline, CDR1 is SGHAT, CDR2 FQNNGV. This CDR3 spans 15 amino acids. V gave up 4 bases and J gave up 2 bases, with 13 bases separating them. Here the CDR3 reads CASSSTGTTTDTQYF. The CDR3 bases are TGTGCCAGCAGCTCTACCGGGACAACCACAGATACGCAGTATTTT.

V gene TRBV5-1 combines with J gene TRBJ2-4, with 7 bases identical to TRBD1. J lost 0 bases, V lost 0 bases, and 12 bases had no gene match. Germline CDR1 reads SGHRS; CDR2 reads YFSETQ. This CDR3 has 19 residues. CDR3 nucleotide sequence: TGCGCCAGCAGCTTGGGGCCGACAGGGTACGAACTAGCCAAAAACATTCAGTACTTC. Protein product: CASSLGPTGYELAKNIQYF.

The chain carries TRBV4-3 and TRBJ2-3; D is tentatively TRBD1 or TRBD2 (5 bases each). This CDR3 is built from 15 residues. V lost 1 base to trimming and J lost 6 bases, with 14 bases between them. Germline CDR1 LGHNA, CDR2 YSLEER. CDR3 DNA: TGCGCCAGCAGCCAAGCGTGGACTGGGGCGGATACGCAGTATTTT. Its translation is CASSQAWTGADTQYF.

In this sample, this clonotype turned up many times. This chain links TRBV10-3 with TRBJ2-1; possible D gene TRBD1, 5 bases. Trimming took off 0 bases at V and 4 bases at J, with 13 bases between the two ends. The CDR3 totals 16 residues. Looked up from germline, CDR1 is ENHRY and CDR2 is SYGVKD. The CDR3 here is CAISESQGSGYNEQFF. CDR3 sequence (DNA): TGTGCCATCAGTGAGTCCCAAGGATCAGGGTACAATGAGCAGTTCTTC.

CDR3 region: CASSLAAGSGQTQYF. The CDR3 nucleotides are TGTGCCAGCAGCTTAGCCGCAGGGTCTGGACAGACCCAGTACTTC. The chain couples TRBV7-8 to TRBJ2-5; tentatively, D is TRBD1 (5 bases). CDR3 length: 15 residues. Trimming removed 0 bases at V and 6 bases at J, with 14 bases between. Germline lookup yields CDR1 SGHVS and CDR2 FQNEAQ.

Details on this clonotype: Germline is not matched at one junction end, which may reflect a read error. The chain employs TRBV4-3 and TRBJ1-2; D uncertain. The CDR3 runs 17 residues. Germline CDR1 is LGHNA and CDR2 is YSLEER. Written as DNA, the CDR3 is TGCGCCGGCAGCCAAGATGTCACCGGCCAAGGGTTGAGAGGCTACACCTTC. Translating it yields CAGSQDVTGQGLRGYTF.

V and J are TRBV6-2 or TRBV6-3 and TRBJ2-7; D is perhaps TRBD1 (6 bases). The CDR3 consists of 12 residues. Trimming stripped 10 bases from V and 0 bases from J, with 10 bases between. Germline V CDR1 and CDR2: MNHEY, SVGEGT. As DNA, the CDR3 is TGTGCCACCGAGGGGGTCTCCTACGAGCAGTACTTC. Translation: CATEGVSYEQYF.

This clonotype was found a few times. The rearrangement uses TRBV5-6 and TRBJ2-4; 8 bases map to TRBD1. The J call is uncertain, as TRBJ2-7 better fits the DNA end. The germline V gene encodes CDR1 SGHDT and CDR2 YYEEEE. This CDR3 region has 15 residues. CDR3 coding DNA: TGTGCCAGCAGCGCCGGACAGGGATCAGGCTACGAGCAGTACTTC. It specifies CASSAGQGSGYEQYF.